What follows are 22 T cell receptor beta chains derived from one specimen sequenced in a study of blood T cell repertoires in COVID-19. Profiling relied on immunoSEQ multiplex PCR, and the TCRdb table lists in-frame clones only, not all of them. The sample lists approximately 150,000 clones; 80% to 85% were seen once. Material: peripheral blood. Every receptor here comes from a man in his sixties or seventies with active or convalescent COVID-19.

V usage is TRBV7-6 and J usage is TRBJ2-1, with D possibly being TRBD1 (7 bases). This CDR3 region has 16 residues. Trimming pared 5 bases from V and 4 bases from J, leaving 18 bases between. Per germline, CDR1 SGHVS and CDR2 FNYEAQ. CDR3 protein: CASSLVGGQLYNEQFF. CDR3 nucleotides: TGTGCCAGCAGCCTGGTCGGGGGACAGCTTTACAATGAGCAGTTCTTC. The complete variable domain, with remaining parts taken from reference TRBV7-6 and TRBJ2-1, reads GAGVSQSPRYKVTKRGQDVALRCDPISGHVSLYWYRQALGQGPEFLTYFNYEAQQDKSGLPNDRFSAERPEGSISTLTIQRTEQRDSAMYRCASSLVGGQLYNEQFFGPGTRLTVL.

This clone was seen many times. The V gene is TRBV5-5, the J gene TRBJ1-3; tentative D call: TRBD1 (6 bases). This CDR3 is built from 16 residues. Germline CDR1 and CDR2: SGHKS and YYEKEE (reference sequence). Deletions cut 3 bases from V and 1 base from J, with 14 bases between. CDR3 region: CASSSLPGTSGNTIYF. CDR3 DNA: TGTGCCAGCAGCTCCCTCCCCGGGACATCTGGAAACACCATATATTTT.

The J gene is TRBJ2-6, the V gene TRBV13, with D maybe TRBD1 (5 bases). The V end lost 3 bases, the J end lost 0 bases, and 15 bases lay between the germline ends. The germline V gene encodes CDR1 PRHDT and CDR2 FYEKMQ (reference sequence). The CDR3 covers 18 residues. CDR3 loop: CASSFIQAPSSGANVLTF. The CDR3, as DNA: TGTGCCAGCAGCTTCATACAGGCCCCGAGCTCTGGGGCCAACGTCCTGACTTTC.

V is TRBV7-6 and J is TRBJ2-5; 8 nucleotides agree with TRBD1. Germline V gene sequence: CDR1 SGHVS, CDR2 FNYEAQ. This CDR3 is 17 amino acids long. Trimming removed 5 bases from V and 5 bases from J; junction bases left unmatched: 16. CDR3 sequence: CASSLQPQTGASETQYF. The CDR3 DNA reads TGTGCCAGCAGCCTCCAGCCACAGACAGGGGCGAGCGAGACCCAGTACTTC. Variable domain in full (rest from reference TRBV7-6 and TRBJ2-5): GAGVSQSPRYKVTKRGQDVALRCDPISGHVSLYWYRQALGQGPEFLTYFNYEAQQDKSGLPNDRFSAERPEGSISTLTIQRTEQRDSAMYRCASSLQPQTGASETQYFGPGTRLLVL.

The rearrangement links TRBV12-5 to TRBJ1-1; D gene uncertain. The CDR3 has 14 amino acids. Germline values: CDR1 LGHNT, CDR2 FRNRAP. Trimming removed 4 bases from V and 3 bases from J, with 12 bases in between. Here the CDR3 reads CASGSERRDTEAFF. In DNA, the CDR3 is TGTGCTAGTGGTTCGGAACGCCGGGACACTGAAGCTTTCTTT.

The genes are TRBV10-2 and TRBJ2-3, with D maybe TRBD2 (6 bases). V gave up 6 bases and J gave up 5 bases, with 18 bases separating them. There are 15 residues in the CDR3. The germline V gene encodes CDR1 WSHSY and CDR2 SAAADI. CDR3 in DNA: TGCGCCAGCAGGGTGCGGCGGGATGGCGGAGATACGCAGTATTTT. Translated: CASRVRRDGGDTQYF.

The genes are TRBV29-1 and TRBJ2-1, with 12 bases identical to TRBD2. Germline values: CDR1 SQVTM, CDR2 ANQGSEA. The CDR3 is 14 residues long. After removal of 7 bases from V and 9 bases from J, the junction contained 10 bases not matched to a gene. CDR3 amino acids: CSGRTSGIQSEQFF. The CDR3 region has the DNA TGCAGCGGTAGGACTAGCGGGATACAGAGTGAGCAGTTCTTC.

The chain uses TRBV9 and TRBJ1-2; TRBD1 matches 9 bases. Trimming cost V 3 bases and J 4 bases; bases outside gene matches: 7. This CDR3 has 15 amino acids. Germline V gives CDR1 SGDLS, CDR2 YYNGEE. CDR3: CASSGLGQGIYGYTF. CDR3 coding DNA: TGTGCCAGCAGCGGACTAGGACAGGGGATCTATGGCTACACCTTC.

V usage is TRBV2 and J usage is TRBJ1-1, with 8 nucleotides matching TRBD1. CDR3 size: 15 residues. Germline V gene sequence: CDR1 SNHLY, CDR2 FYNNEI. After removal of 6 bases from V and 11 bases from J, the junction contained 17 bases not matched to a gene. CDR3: CASSGTGFGYSRAFF. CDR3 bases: TGTGCCAGCAGCGGGACAGGTTTTGGCTACAGTCGGGCTTTCTTT.

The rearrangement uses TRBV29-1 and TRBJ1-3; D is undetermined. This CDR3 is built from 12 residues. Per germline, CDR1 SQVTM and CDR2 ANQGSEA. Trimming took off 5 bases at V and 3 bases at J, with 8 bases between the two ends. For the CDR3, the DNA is TGCAGCGTTACTCTAAATGGAAACACCATATATTTT. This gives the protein CSVTLNGNTIYF.

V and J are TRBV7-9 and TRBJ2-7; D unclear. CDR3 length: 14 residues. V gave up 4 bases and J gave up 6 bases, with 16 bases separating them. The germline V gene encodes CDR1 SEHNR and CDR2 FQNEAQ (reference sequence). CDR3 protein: CASSSLDGPGEQYF. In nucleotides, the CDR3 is TGTGCCAGCAGCTCGCTAGACGGCCCTGGCGAGCAGTACTTC. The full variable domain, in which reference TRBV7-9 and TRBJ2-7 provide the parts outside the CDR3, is DTGVSQNPRHKITKRGQNVTFRCDPISEHNRLYWYRQTLGQGPEFLTYFQNEAQLEKSRLLSDRFSAERPKGSFSTLEIQRTEQGDSAMYLCASSSLDGPGEQYFGPGTRLTVT.

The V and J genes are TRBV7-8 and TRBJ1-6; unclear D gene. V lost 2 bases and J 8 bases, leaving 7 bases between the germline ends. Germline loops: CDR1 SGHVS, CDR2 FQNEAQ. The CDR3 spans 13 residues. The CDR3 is CASSLLSDSPLHF. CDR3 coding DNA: TGTGCCAGCAGCTTACTCTCGGATTCACCCCTCCACTTT.

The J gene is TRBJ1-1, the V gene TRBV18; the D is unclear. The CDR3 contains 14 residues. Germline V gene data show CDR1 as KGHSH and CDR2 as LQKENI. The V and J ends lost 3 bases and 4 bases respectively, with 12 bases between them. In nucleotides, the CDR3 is TGTGCCAGCTCACCGGGGAGGGATGGCACTGAAGCTTTCTTT. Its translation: CASSPGRDGTEAFF.

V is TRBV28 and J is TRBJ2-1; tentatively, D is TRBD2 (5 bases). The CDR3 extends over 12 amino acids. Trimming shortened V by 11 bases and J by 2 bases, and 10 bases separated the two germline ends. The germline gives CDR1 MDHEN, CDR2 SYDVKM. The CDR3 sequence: CAGGAAYNEQFF. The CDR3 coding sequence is TGTGCCGGCGGAGCGGCCTACAATGAGCAGTTCTTC. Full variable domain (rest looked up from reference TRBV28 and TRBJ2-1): DVKVTQSSRYLVKRTGEKVFLECVQDMDHENMFWYRQDPGLGLRLIYFSYDVKMKEKGDIPEGYSVSREKKERFSLILESASTNQTSMYLCAGGAAYNEQFFGPGTRLTVL.

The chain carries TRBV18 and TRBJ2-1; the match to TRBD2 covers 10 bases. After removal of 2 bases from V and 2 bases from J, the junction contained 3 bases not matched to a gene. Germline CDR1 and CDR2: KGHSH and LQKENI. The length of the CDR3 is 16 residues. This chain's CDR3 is CASSPGTSDPYNEQFF. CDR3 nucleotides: TGTGCCAGCTCACCAGGGACTAGCGACCCCTACAATGAGCAGTTCTTC.

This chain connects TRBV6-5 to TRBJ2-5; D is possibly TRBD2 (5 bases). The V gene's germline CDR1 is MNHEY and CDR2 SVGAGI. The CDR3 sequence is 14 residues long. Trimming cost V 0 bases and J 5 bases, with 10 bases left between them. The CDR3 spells CASSYSNWEETQYF. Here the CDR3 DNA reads TGTGCCAGCAGTTACTCGAATTGGGAGGAGACCCAGTACTTC.

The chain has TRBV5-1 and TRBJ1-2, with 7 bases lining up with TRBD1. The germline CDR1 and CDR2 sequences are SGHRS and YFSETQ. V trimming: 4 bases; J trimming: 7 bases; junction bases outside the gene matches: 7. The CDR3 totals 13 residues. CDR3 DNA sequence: TGCGCCAGCAGCCAAACAGGGGCGGCTGGCTACACCTTC. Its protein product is CASSQTGAAGYTF.

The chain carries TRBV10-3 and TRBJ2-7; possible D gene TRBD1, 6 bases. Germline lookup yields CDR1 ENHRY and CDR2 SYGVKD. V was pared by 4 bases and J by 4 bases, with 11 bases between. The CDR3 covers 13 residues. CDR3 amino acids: CAISGIQGYEQYF. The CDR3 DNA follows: TGTGCCATCAGTGGAATTCAGGGGTACGAGCAGTACTTC.

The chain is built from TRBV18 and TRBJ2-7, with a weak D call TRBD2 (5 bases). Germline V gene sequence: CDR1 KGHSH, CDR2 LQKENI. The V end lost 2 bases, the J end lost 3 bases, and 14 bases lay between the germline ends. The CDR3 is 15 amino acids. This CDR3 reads CASSPAVGDRYEQYF. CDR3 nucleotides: TGTGCCAGCTCACCAGCGGTCGGGGATCGCTACGAGCAGTACTTC.

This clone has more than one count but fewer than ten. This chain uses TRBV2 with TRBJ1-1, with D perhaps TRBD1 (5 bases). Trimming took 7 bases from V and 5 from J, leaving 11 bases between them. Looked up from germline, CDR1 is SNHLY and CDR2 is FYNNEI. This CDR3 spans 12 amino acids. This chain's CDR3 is CASIWGVTEAFF. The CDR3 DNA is TGTGCCAGCATCTGGGGGGTTACTGAAGCTTTCTTT. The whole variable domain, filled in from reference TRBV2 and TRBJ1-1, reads EPEVTQTPSHQVTQMGQEVILRCVPISNHLYFYWYRQILGQKVEFLVSFYNNEISEKSEIFDDQFSVERPDGSNFTLKIRSTKLEDSAMYFCASIWGVTEAFFGQGTRLTVV.

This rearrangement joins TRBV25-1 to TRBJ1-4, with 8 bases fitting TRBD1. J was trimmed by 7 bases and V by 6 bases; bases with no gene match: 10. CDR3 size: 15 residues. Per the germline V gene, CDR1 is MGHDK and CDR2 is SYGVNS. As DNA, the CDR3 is TGTGCCAGCAGCTTAAATGGGGACAGGTTTGAAAAACTGTTTTTT. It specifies CASSLNGDRFEKLFF.

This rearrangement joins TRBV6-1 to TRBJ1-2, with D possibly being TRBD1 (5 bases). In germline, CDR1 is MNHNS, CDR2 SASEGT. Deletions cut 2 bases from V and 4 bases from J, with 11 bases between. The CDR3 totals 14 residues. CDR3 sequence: CASSERGGTYGYTF. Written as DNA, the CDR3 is TGTGCCAGCAGTGAACGGGGGGGAACCTATGGCTACACCTTC.